The entry below describes one T cell receptor (beta chain). Its specificity is not known. The sample is drawn from a study of cytomegalovirus exposure and HLA in healthy donors. Study results and limitations: Researchers catalogued about 160 TCR beta chains as cytomegalovirus-associated. Testing in vitro showed a few CMV-associated chains specific for CMV antigens.

Clones were sequenced by immunoSEQ multiplex PCR, and TCRdb holds only the in-frame ones, with some missing. The table lists around 190,000 clones, around 85% of them singletons. The receptor was derived from a man between 18 and 29 years old in good health and CMV-seropositive. The specimen sequenced was PBMCs.

The CDR3 DNA is TGTGCCAGCAGCCCCGGACAGGGGCCTGATGGCTACACCTTC. Residues: CASSPGQGPDGYTF. The chain joins TRBV28 to TRBJ1-2, with 9 bases lining up with TRBD1. Germline V gene lookup returns CDR1 MDHEN and CDR2 SYDVKM. This CDR3 is 14 amino acids long. V gave up 6 bases and J gave up 6 bases; unmatched junction bases: 8.